Each of the 21 T cell receptor beta chains below was sequenced from the same sample in a study of response to subunit inactivated influenza vaccine. In TCRdb, the RT-PCR reads were re-called with MiXCR into one record per CDR3 protein. Of 500,000 to 550,000 distinct CDR3 sequences listed, 6.5% to 8% are singletons. The sequencing here drew on PBMCs from blood, taken around 25 months after vaccination. All receptors derive from a man aged 50 to 75 who received an inactivated influenza vaccine.

The chain uses TRBV12-3 or TRBV12-4 and TRBJ1-4; TRBD1 matches at 9 bases. V shed 3 bases, J shed 8 bases, and the junction held 7 bases outside the gene matches. This CDR3 region has 15 residues. The CDR3 is CASSFGGTGPEKLFF. CDR3 nucleotides: TGTGCCAGCAGTTTTGGGGGGACAGGGCCCGAAAAACTGTTTTTT.

This clonotype was observed at least ten times. V gene TRBV12-3 or TRBV12-4 combines with J gene TRBJ1-5; D call uncertain. The CDR3 spans 13 residues. V lost 2 bases and J 4 bases, leaving 6 bases between the germline ends. CDR3 coding DNA: TGTGCCAGCAGTTTAAACAGAAATCAGCCCCAGCATTTT. Amino acid sequence: CASSLNRNQPQHF.

This clonotype turned up a few times. The V and J genes are TRBV5-1 and TRBJ2-7; weak D call: TRBD1 (6 bases). The CDR3 contains 14 residues. CDR1 is SGHRS, CDR2 YFSETQ, per germline. V lost 4 bases to trimming and J lost 2 bases, with 13 bases between them. As DNA, the CDR3 is TGCGCCAGCAGCGTAACTTGGACAGCCTACGAGCAGTACTTC. Amino acid sequence: CASSVTWTAYEQYF.

This clonotype was counted a few times. The chain carries TRBV18 and TRBJ2-7, with D unclear. Trimming took 3 bases from V and 6 from J, leaving 12 bases between them. The CDR3 loop spans 13 amino acids. CDR1 and CDR2 (germline): KGHSH, LQKENI. The CDR3 DNA is TGTGCCAGCTCACCCCTAGGCCTGGGCGAGCAGTACTTC. This encodes CASSPLGLGEQYF.

The gene calls are TRBV5-1 and TRBJ2-1; 9 bases agree with TRBD2. From germline, CDR1 is SGHRS and CDR2 YFSETQ. V gave up 0 bases and J gave up 4 bases; unmatched junction bases: 8. CDR3 length: 17 amino acids. CDR3 in amino acids: CASSLGTSGYTYNEQFF. CDR3 DNA: TGCGCCAGCAGCTTGGGTACTAGCGGGTATACTTACAATGAGCAGTTCTTC.

This clonotype has more than one count but fewer than ten. V and J are TRBV24-1 and TRBJ2-2; D might be TRBD2 (5 bases). This CDR3 is built from 15 residues. Between the trimmed V and J ends, which lost 2 bases and 1 base, there was a span of 7 bases. CDR1 is KGHDR and CDR2 is SFDVKD in the germline V gene. CDR3 sequence reads: CATSDYAGNTGELFF. The CDR3 DNA follows: TGTGCCACCAGTGATTACGCGGGGAACACCGGGGAGCTGTTTTTT.

The chain recombines TRBV28 with TRBJ1-3; D uncertain. This CDR3 comprises 13 residues. V was cut by 9 bases and J by 2 bases, with 11 bases left in between. CDR1 is MDHEN, CDR2 SYDVKM, per germline. CDR3 nucleotides: TGTGCCAGTCTAAGGGTAACTGGAAACACCATATATTTT. This sequence encodes CASLRVTGNTIYF.

This clonotype was detected ten times or more. The chain recombines TRBV20-1 with TRBJ2-5; D unresolved. Trimming took off 0 bases at V and 1 base at J, with 12 bases between the two ends. The germline gives CDR1 DFQATT, CDR2 SNEGSKA (reference sequence). The CDR3 covers 15 residues. CDR3 in DNA: TGCAGTGCTAGAGATTTTGCCCGGACCCAAGAGACCCAGTACTTC. Encoded protein: CSARDFARTQETQYF.

The V gene is TRBV10-3, the J gene TRBJ2-7; D not resolved. Between the trimmed V and J ends, which lost 3 bases and 3 bases, there was a span of 15 bases. Germline V gene lookup returns CDR1 ENHRY and CDR2 SYGVKD. This CDR3 spans 15 amino acids. CDR3 bases: TGTGCCATCAGTGAAGGAGCAAAGTACAACTACGAGCAGTACTTC. As protein: CAISEGAKYNYEQYF.

This chain connects TRBV6-2 or TRBV6-3 to TRBJ2-7; D may be TRBD2 (6 bases). There are 13 residues in the CDR3. Germline CDR1 MNHEY, CDR2 SVGEGT. V lost 6 bases, J lost 5 bases, and 14 bases lay in between. CDR3 sequence reads: CASRDRGLHEQYF. The CDR3 DNA reads TGTGCCAGCAGAGACAGAGGACTACACGAGCAGTACTTC.

This clonotype has only a few counts. The gene calls are TRBV7-2 and TRBJ1-2, with D maybe TRBD1 (5 bases). This CDR3 region has 17 residues. Germline loops: CDR1 SGHTA, CDR2 FQGNSA. Trimming took 1 base from V and 0 from J, leaving 15 bases between them. DNA for the CDR3: TGTGCCAGCAGCTTAGGGACCGGGACGACTGCTAACTATGGCTACACCTTC. Its protein product is CASSLGTGTTANYGYTF.

This clonotype occurred many times. The rearrangement uses TRBV4-3 and TRBJ1-5, with no clear D. Germline CDR1 LGHNA, CDR2 YSLEER. Trimming took 2 bases from V and 4 from J, leaving 12 bases between them. This CDR3 spans 15 amino acids. The CDR3 reads CASSQSWTGNQPQHF. The CDR3 DNA follows: TGCGCCAGCAGCCAAAGTTGGACGGGGAATCAGCCCCAGCATTTT.

This clonotype was seen repeatedly, ten times or more. V usage is TRBV18 and J usage is TRBJ1-2, with unresolved D. CDR1 and CDR2 from the germline V gene are KGHSH and LQKENI. Deletions cut 2 bases from V and 10 bases from J, with 14 bases between. This CDR3 has 13 amino acids. The CDR3 spells CASSPAFGQPYTF. CDR3 coding DNA: TGTGCCAGCTCACCAGCATTTGGGCAGCCCTACACCTTC.

There are a few counts of this clonotype. This chain uses TRBV27 with TRBJ2-7; D gene unclear. There are 14 residues in the CDR3. V shed 5 bases and J shed 2 bases, with 13 bases lying between them. Germline lookup yields CDR1 MNHEY and CDR2 SMNVEV (reference sequence). CDR3 sequence (DNA): TGTGCCAGCAGTCCACAATCGTCAACCTACGAGCAGTACTTC. This sequence encodes CASSPQSSTYEQYF.

The chain is built from TRBV28 and TRBJ2-7; D may be TRBD2 (6 bases). V was trimmed by 6 bases and J by 2 bases, leaving 14 bases between them. The CDR3 extends over 14 amino acids. CDR1 and CDR2 from the germline V gene are MDHEN and SYDVKM. The CDR3 nucleotides are TGTGCCAGCAGCCCTTCGGGGGAGGCCTACGAGCAGTACTTC. Protein sequence: CASSPSGEAYEQYF.

This clonotype was recorded many times. The chain has TRBV7-6 and TRBJ2-3; D not resolved. Germline values: CDR1 SGHVS, CDR2 FNYEAQ. Trimming took 3 bases from V and 0 from J, leaving 7 bases between them. The CDR3 consists of 14 residues. Here the CDR3 reads CASSFSSSTDTQYF. The CDR3 DNA is TGTGCCAGCAGCTTTTCATCTAGCACAGATACGCAGTATTTT.

This clonotype was observed a handful of times. The genes are TRBV7-9 and TRBJ2-5; no reliable D call. This CDR3 has 15 residues. The V gene's germline CDR1 is SEHNR and CDR2 FQNEAQ (reference sequence). Trimming pared 5 bases from V and 3 bases from J, leaving 16 bases between. CDR3 bases: TGTGCCAGCAGCGTCGGTGGAGCTCTAAAAGAGACCCAGTACTTC. Translated, it gives CASSVGGALKETQYF.

This clonotype appeared many times. The chain is built from TRBV7-2 and TRBJ1-6; D may be TRBD1 (6 bases). CDR1 is SGHTA and CDR2 is FQGNSA in the germline V gene. The CDR3 totals 14 residues. V was pared by 3 bases and J by 9 bases, with 12 bases between. Here the CDR3 DNA reads TGTGCCAGCAGCTTGGGGGGCAGCGGTTCACCCCTCCACTTT. Protein: CASSLGGSGSPLHF.

This chain uses TRBV6-2 or TRBV6-3 with TRBJ2-6; TRBD1 matches 7 bases. Trimming cost V 5 bases and J 1 base; bases outside gene matches: 5. CDR3 length: 16 amino acids. Germline-derived CDR1 and CDR2 are MNHEY and SVGEGT. The CDR3 region is CASSPLTGSGANVLTF. CDR3 coding DNA: TGTGCCAGCAGTCCCTTGACAGGGTCTGGGGCCAACGTCCTGACTTTC.

The CDR3 protein is CASSTSGGGVAYEQYF. As DNA, the CDR3 is TGCGCCAGCAGCACCAGCGGGGGCGGGGTGGCCTACGAGCAGTACTTC. This chain joins TRBV5-1 and TRBJ2-7; TRBD2 matches at 8 bases. This CDR3 contains 16 residues. V was pared by 4 bases and J by 2 bases, with 11 bases of the junction left unmatched. The germline V gene has CDR1 SGHRS and CDR2 YFSETQ.

This chain connects TRBV28 to TRBJ2-2, with a weak D call TRBD1 (6 bases). The germline CDR1 and CDR2 sequences are MDHEN and SYDVKM. V gave up 7 bases and J gave up 2 bases, with 11 bases separating them. This CDR3 is 14 amino acids long. The CDR3 nucleotides are TGTGCCAGCAAACAGGGAACAAACACCGGGGAGCTGTTTTTT. Protein product: CASKQGTNTGELFF.